The 5 T cell receptor beta chains reported below all come from one sample, sequenced in a study of beta chain features in type 1 diabetes. Findings and limits, study-wide: Across all four CD4+ subsets, people with type 1 diabetes showed modestly shorter TCRB CDR3s.

Their target antigens are unknown. Sequenced material consisted of expressed TCRB transcripts (all of the isolated RNA was reverse transcribed). The method was immunoSEQ multiplex PCR; TCRdb's version includes in-frame clones alone and lacks a portion of them. The sample comprises 600,000 to 700,000 clones, roughly 12% of which are singletons, and around 0.12% rests with the top ten. The specimen was naive CD4+ T cells from blood. The source is a man younger than 40 with type 1 diabetes.

This chain uses TRBV7-9 with TRBJ1-5, with TRBD1 as a possible D gene (6 bases). Trimming removed 4 bases at V and 1 base at J, with 11 bases between. The CDR3 covers 15 residues. The V gene's germline CDR1 is SEHNR and CDR2 FQNEAQ (reference sequence). The CDR3 nucleotides are TGTGCCAGCAGCTCGACAGGAGCGAGCAATCAGCCCCAGCATTTT. This sequence encodes CASSSTGASNQPQHF. Together with reference TRBV7-9 and TRBJ1-5, the CDR3 gives the full variable domain: DTGVSQNPRHKITKRGQNVTFRCDPISEHNRLYWYRQTLGQGPEFLTYFQNEAQLEKSRLLSDRFSAERPKGSFSTLEIQRTEQGDSAMYLCASSSTGASNQPQHFGDGTRLSIL.

The chain couples TRBV4-1 to TRBJ2-5; the D gene is possibly TRBD2 (6 bases). In germline, CDR1 is MGHRA, CDR2 YSYEKL. The CDR3 spans 15 residues. V lost 1 base, J lost 0 bases, and 9 bases lay in between. CDR3 protein: CASSQGWTNQETQYF. The CDR3, as DNA: TGCGCCAGCAGCCAAGGTTGGACTAACCAAGAGACCCAGTACTTC.

This clone was picked up a small number of times. The rearrangement uses TRBV11-2 and TRBJ2-7, with TRBD1 matching over 7 bases. With 6 bases clipped from V and 3 bases from J, the junction kept 14 bases outside the gene matches. This CDR3 is built from 16 residues. CDR1 is SGHAT and CDR2 is FQNNGV in the germline V gene. This CDR3 is CASRSIWGQSRYEQYF. The CDR3 nucleotides read TGTGCCAGCAGATCCATCTGGGGACAGTCTCGCTACGAGCAGTACTTC.

Details on this clone: Germline is not matched at one junction end, which may reflect a read error. The chain has TRBV7-7 and TRBJ1-3; D remains unclear. Germline values: CDR1 SSHAT, CDR2 FNYEAQ (reference sequence). The CDR3 contains 15 residues. CDR3 region: CASSRGLSSGNTIYF. DNA for the CDR3: TGTGCTAGCAGTCGTGGACTAAGCTCTGGAAACACCATATATTTT.

This clone was observed a handful of times. The chain combines TRBV19 with TRBJ1-1; D uncertain. The V gene's germline CDR1 is LNHDA and CDR2 SQIVND (reference sequence). V lost 4 bases and J lost 4, with 13 bases in between. There are 14 residues in the CDR3. CDR3 region: CASSTRRGSTEAFF. DNA of the CDR3: TGTGCCAGTAGTACCCGAAGAGGGTCCACTGAAGCTTTCTTT.